What follows are 14 T cell receptor beta chains derived from one specimen sequenced in a study of control samples from healthy donors and cancer patients. Assay used: immunoSEQ multiplex PCR; TCRdb lists only in-frame clones, some missing. The sample yields tens of thousands of clones, about 88% seen once. Sequencing input: blood. These receptors all come from a woman between 50 and 59 years old in good health.

The chain combines TRBV18 with TRBJ1-1; a possible D gene is TRBD1 (6 bases). V was trimmed by 3 bases and J by 1 base, leaving 12 bases between them. The CDR3 consists of 15 residues. Germline assignment: CDR1 KGHSH and CDR2 LQKENI. This CDR3 reads CASSPNPGQNTEAFF. The CDR3 DNA sequence: TGTGCCAGCTCACCCAATCCGGGACAGAACACTGAAGCTTTCTTT.

The chain is built from TRBV5-1 and TRBJ2-2, with 9 bases aligning to TRBD2. Germline V gives CDR1 SGHRS, CDR2 YFSETQ. The CDR3 has 16 amino acids. The J segment lost 4 bases and the V segment lost 1 base, leaving 5 bases of the junction unmatched. The DNA for the CDR3 is TGCGCCAGCAGCTTGCGGATGCGGGAGGGCACCGGGGAGCTGTTTTTT. It translates to CASSLRMREGTGELFF.

The genes are TRBV6-4 and TRBJ2-7; 12 positions agree with TRBD2. V was pared by 6 bases and J by 6 bases, with 12 bases of the junction left unmatched. The CDR3 runs to 16 residues. The germline V gene encodes CDR1 MRHNA and CDR2 SNTAGT. The CDR3 DNA reads TGTGCCAGCAGCGCGCCGAAACTAGCGGGAGGCGGCGAGCAGTACTTC. This gives the protein CASSAPKLAGGGEQYF.

This clone was observed a single time. CDR3 nucleotides: TGTGCCAGCAGTGCCCGACAGGGGGCGCGAGGTCAGCCCCAGCATTTT. Protein: CASSARQGARGQPQHF. The V gene is TRBV5-8, the J gene TRBJ1-5; 10 nucleotides agree with TRBD1. CDR3 size: 16 residues. Germline V gives CDR1 SGHTS, CDR2 YDEGEE. The J segment lost 6 bases and the V segment lost 5 bases, leaving 11 bases of the junction unmatched.

The chain recombines TRBV20-1 with TRBJ1-4; possible D gene TRBD1, 5 bases. Trimming shortened V by 7 bases and J by 8 bases, and 11 bases separated the two germline ends. The germline V gene has CDR1 DFQATT and CDR2 SNEGSKA (reference sequence). This CDR3 contains 11 residues. CDR3 sequence reads: CSGGRGEKLFF. The CDR3 coding sequence is TGCAGTGGGGGAAGGGGCGAAAAACTGTTTTTT.

This clone was observed a handful of times. This rearrangement joins TRBV28 to TRBJ2-5; 7 bases agree with TRBD2. V lost 1 base to trimming and J lost 0 bases; unmatched junction nucleotides: 8. Germline V lookup: CDR1 MDHEN, CDR2 SYDVKM. The CDR3 loop spans 17 amino acids. CDR3 coding DNA: TGTGCCAGCAGTTTATTGGAGGGAGGGACTAACCAAGAGACCCAGTACTTC. As protein: CASSLLEGGTNQETQYF.

The table lists this clone with a count of one. The chain joins TRBV6-2 or TRBV6-3 to TRBJ1-5; no definite D call. From germline, CDR1 is MNHEY and CDR2 SVGEGT. The CDR3 totals 16 residues. V lost 6 bases to trimming and J lost 1 base, with 16 bases between them. CDR3: CASSPVSGRSNQPQHF. The CDR3 DNA sequence: TGTGCCAGCAGCCCTGTTTCGGGTAGGAGCAATCAGCCCCAGCATTTT.

The J gene is TRBJ2-3, the V gene TRBV12-3 or TRBV12-4; D not resolved. V was trimmed by 4 bases and J by 2 bases, leaving 7 bases between them. CDR3 length: 13 amino acids. For the CDR3, the DNA is TGTGCCAGCAGTTCCCAAATCACAGATACGCAGTATTTT. Translation gives CASSSQITDTQYF.

A few counts support this clone. The J gene is TRBJ1-5, the V gene TRBV19; TRBD1 agrees at 8 bases. The CDR3 is 13 residues long. Germline CDR1 is LNHDA and CDR2 is SQIVND (reference sequence). V dropped 5 bases and J dropped 5; count of bases not matched to a gene: 2. The CDR3 region is CASSGTGYQPQHF. CDR3 coding DNA: TGTGCCAGTAGTGGGACAGGCTATCAGCCCCAGCATTTT.

The chain combines TRBV5-4 with TRBJ2-1; the D is unclear. Germline V CDR1 and CDR2: SGHNT, YYREEE (reference sequence). The CDR3 sequence is 15 residues long. V lost 0 bases and J lost 1, with 8 bases in between. CDR3 nucleotide sequence: TGTGCCAGCAGCTTGGCTAGTAGGTCCTACAATGAGCAGTTCTTC. Residues: CASSLASRSYNEQFF.

This rearrangement joins TRBV29-1 to TRBJ2-1; TRBD2 matches at 11 bases. The CDR3 is 14 amino acids. The V gene's germline CDR1 is SQVTM and CDR2 ANQGSEA. Germline trimming cut 5 bases from V and 9 bases from J; bases unmatched to any gene: 9. The CDR3 sequence: CSVLLAGGLAEQFF. The CDR3, as DNA: TGCAGCGTTTTGTTAGCGGGAGGGTTGGCTGAGCAGTTCTTC.

In this sample, this clone turned up a few times. The genes are TRBV5-1 and TRBJ1-6; D possibly corresponds to TRBD1 (6 bases). The length of the CDR3 is 14 residues. Germline lookup yields CDR1 SGHRS and CDR2 YFSETQ. V was cut by 5 bases and J by 4 bases, with 10 bases left in between. CDR3 nucleotide sequence: TGCGCCAGCAGGACGGACAGTTATAATTCACCCCTCCACTTT. This encodes CASRTDSYNSPLHF.

The sample holds one count of this clone. The rearrangement uses TRBV7-8 and TRBJ2-7; D is possibly TRBD1 (5 bases). V shed 5 bases and J shed 0 bases, with 14 bases lying between them. In germline, CDR1 is SGHVS, CDR2 FQNEAQ. This CDR3 spans 15 amino acids. The CDR3 DNA reads TGTGCCAGCAGCAGACTCAGACAGAGCTCCTACGAGCAGTACTTC. Its translation is CASSRLRQSSYEQYF.

The chain recombines TRBV28 with TRBJ2-1, with TRBD1 matching over 9 bases. Looked up from germline, CDR1 is MDHEN and CDR2 is SYDVKM. The CDR3 loop spans 15 amino acids. J lost 0 bases, V lost 7 bases, and 4 bases had no gene match. The chain's CDR3 is CASTTDRGSYNEQFF. Written as DNA, the CDR3 is TGTGCCAGCACCACGGACAGGGGCTCCTACAATGAGCAGTTCTTC.